This T cell receptor (beta chain) comes out of a study of cytomegalovirus exposure and HLA in healthy donors. Study-wide findings and caveats: CMV serostatus stood as the only immune exposure information on hand.

This clone was counted only a few times. The target antigen is unknown. In the PCR, 60 Vbeta and 13 Jbeta primers were used. Data came from immunoSEQ multiplex PCR; TCRdb stores just in-frame clones and leaves some out. Here the sample spans more than 95,000 clones, around a tenth being singletons. The CDR3 totals 14 residues. Germline loops: CDR1 LGHNA, CDR2 YSLEER. J gave up 6 bases and V 3 bases, and 5 bases lay outside the gene matches. The specimen was PBMCs. J is TRBJ2-1 and V is TRBV4-3, with 7 bases fitting TRBD2. This clonotype originated in a man aged 40-49 years in good health and CMV-seropositive. For the CDR3, the DNA is TGCGCCAGCAGCCACTTGGCTAGCGGCAATGAGCAGTTCTTC. It codes for CASSHLASGNEQFF.